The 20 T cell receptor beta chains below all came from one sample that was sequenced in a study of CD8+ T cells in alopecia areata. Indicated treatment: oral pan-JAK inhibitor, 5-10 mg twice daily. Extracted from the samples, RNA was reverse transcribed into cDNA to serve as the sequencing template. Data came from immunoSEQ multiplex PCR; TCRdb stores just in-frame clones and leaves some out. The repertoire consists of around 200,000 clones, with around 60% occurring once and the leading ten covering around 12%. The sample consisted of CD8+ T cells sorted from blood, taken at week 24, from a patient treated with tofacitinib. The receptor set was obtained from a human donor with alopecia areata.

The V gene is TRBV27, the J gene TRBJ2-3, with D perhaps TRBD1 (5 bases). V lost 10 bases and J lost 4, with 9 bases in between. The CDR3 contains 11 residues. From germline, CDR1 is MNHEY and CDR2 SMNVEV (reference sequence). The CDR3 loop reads CATHRSDTQYF. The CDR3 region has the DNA TGTGCCACACACAGGTCAGATACGCAGTATTTT.

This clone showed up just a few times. As DNA, the CDR3 is TGTGCCAGCAGCTTAGTGCCGGGACAGGGTTTCAATGAGCAGTTCTTC. Amino acid sequence: CASSLVPGQGFNEQFF. The V and J genes are TRBV11-1 and TRBJ2-1, with 9 bases lining up with TRBD1. Germline CDR1 and CDR2: SGHAT and FQDESV (reference sequence). Trimming cost V 1 base and J 6 bases; bases outside gene matches: 7. CDR3 length: 16 amino acids.

This CDR3 reads CAWSSSLRYGYTF. CDR3 nucleotide sequence: TGTGCCTGGAGTTCCAGTCTTCGGTATGGCTACACCTTC. The rearrangement links TRBV30 to TRBJ1-2; D gene unclear. Trimming removed 2 bases at V and 5 bases at J, with 12 bases between. CDR3 size: 13 residues. Looked up from germline, CDR1 is GTSNPN and CDR2 is SVGIG (reference sequence).

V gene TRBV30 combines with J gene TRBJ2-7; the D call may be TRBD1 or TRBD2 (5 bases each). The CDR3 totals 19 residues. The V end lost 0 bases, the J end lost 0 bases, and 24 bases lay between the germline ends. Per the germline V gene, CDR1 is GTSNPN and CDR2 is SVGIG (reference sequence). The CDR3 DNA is TGTGCCTGGAGTGTACGGGAAGTAGCTCGACAGCTTTACTCCTACGAGCAGTACTTC. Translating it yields CAWSVREVARQLYSYEQYF.

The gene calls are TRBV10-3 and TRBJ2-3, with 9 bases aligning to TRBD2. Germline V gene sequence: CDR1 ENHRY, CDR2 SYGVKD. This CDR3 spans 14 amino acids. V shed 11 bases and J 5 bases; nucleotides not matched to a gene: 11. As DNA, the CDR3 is TGTGCCGCCGCAGGGGCGGGGGGGCTAGATACGCAGTATTTT. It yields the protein CAAAGAGGLDTQYF.

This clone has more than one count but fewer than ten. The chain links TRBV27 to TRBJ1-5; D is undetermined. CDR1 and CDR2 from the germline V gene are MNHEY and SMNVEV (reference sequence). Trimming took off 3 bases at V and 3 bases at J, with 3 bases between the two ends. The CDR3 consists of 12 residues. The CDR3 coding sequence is TGTGCCAGCAGTTTTGTCAATCAGCCCCAGCATTTT. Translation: CASSFVNQPQHF.

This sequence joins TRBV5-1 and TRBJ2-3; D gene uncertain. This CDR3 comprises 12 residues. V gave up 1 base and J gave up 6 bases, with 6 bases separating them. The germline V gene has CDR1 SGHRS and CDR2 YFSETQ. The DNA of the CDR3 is TGCGCCAGCAGCTTGAATCCGGATACGCAGTATTTT. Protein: CASSLNPDTQYF.

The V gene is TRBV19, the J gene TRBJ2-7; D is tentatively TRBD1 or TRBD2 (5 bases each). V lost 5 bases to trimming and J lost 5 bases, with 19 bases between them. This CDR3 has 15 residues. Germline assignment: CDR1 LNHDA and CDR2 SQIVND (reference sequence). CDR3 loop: CASSLIRDVTHEQYF. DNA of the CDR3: TGTGCCAGTAGTCTCATCCGGGACGTAACTCACGAGCAGTACTTC.

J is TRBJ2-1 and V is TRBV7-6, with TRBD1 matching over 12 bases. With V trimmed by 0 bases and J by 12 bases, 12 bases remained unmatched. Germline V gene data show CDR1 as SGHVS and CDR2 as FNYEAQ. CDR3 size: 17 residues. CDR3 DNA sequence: TGTGCCAGCAGCTTAGCGACTGGGACAGGGGGCGCTTCGGGGCAGTTCTTC. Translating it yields CASSLATGTGGASGQFF.

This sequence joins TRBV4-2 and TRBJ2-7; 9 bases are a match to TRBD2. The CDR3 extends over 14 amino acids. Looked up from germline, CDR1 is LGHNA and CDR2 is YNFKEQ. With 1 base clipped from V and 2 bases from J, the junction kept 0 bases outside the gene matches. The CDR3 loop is CASSQGGGAYEQYF. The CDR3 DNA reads TGTGCCAGCAGCCAAGGCGGGGGGGCCTACGAGCAGTACTTC.

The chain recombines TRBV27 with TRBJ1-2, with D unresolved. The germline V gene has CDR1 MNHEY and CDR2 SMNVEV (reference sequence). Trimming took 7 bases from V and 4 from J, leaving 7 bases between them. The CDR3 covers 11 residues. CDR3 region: CASKASYGYTF. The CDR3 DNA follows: TGTGCCAGCAAGGCCAGCTATGGCTACACCTTC.

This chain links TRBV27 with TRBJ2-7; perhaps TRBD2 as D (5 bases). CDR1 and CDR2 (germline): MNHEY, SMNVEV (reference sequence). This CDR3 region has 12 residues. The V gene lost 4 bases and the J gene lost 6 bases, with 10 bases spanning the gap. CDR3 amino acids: CASSSGRGEQYF. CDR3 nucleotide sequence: TGTGCCAGCAGTTCTGGACGGGGCGAGCAGTACTTC.

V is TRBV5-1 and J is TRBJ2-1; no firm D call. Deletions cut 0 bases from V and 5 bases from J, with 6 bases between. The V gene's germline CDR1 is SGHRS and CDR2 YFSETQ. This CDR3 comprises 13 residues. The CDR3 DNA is TGCGCCAGCAGCTTGGAGAACCACAATGAGCAGTTCTTC. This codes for CASSLENHNEQFF.

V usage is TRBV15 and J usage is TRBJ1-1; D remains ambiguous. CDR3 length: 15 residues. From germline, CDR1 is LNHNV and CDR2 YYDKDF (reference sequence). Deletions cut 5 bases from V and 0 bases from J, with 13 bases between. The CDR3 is CATSGLSPMNTEAFF. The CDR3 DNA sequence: TGTGCCACCAGCGGGCTTTCTCCCATGAACACTGAAGCTTTCTTT.

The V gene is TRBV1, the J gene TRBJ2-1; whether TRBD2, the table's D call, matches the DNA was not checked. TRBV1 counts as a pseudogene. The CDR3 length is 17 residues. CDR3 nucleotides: TGCACCAGCAGCCAAACCCCCGCGACTAGCCGAGGAAATGAGCAGTTCTTC. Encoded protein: CTSSQTPATSRGNEQFF.

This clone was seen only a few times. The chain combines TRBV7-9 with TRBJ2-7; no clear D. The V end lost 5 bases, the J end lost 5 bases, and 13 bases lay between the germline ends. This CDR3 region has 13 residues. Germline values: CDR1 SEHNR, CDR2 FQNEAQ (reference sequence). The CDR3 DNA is TGTGCCAGCAGCAAGGGTCCGTATGACGAGCAGTACTTC. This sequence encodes CASSKGPYDEQYF.

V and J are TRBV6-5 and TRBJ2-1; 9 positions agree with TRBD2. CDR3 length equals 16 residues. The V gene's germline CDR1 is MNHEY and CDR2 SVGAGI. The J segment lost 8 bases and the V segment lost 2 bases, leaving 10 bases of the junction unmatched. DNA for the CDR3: TGTGCCAGCAGTTACAGTGGTAGGCGGGGGGGAGATGAGCAGTTCTTC. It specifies CASSYSGRRGGDEQFF.

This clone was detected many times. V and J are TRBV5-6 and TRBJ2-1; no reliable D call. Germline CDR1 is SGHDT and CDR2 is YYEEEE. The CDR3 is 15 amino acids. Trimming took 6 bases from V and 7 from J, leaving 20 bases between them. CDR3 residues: CASTPRARNVNEQFF. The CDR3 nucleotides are TGTGCCAGCACCCCTCGGGCCAGGAATGTGAATGAGCAGTTCTTC.

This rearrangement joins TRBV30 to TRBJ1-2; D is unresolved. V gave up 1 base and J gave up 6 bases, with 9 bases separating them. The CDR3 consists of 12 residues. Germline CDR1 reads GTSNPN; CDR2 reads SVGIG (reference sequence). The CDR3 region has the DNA TGTGCCTGGAGTGGTAACATGGATGGCTACACCTTC. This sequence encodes CAWSGNMDGYTF.

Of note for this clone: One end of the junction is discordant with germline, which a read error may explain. For the CDR3, the DNA is TGTGCCAGCACCTTGGGGCCAGGGAAGGCTTTCTTT. This sequence encodes CASTLGPGKAFF. The genes are TRBV5-4 and TRBJ1-1; D is possibly TRBD1 (5 bases). Germline V gene sequence: CDR1 SGHNT, CDR2 YYREEE (reference sequence). This CDR3 region has 12 residues.